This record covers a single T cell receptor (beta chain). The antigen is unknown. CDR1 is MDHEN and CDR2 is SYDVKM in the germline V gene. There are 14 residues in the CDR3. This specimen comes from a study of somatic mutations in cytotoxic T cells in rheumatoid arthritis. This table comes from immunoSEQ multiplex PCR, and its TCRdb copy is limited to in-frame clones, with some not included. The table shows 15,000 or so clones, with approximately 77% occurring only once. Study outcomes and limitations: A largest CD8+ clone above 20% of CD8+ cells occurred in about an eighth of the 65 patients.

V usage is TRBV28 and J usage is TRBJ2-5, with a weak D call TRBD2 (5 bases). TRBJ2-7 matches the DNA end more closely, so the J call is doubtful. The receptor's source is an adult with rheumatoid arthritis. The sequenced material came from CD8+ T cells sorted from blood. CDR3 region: CASSSLAAFYEQYF. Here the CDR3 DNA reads TGTGCCAGCAGTTCTCTAGCTGCTTTCTACGAGCAGTACTTC.